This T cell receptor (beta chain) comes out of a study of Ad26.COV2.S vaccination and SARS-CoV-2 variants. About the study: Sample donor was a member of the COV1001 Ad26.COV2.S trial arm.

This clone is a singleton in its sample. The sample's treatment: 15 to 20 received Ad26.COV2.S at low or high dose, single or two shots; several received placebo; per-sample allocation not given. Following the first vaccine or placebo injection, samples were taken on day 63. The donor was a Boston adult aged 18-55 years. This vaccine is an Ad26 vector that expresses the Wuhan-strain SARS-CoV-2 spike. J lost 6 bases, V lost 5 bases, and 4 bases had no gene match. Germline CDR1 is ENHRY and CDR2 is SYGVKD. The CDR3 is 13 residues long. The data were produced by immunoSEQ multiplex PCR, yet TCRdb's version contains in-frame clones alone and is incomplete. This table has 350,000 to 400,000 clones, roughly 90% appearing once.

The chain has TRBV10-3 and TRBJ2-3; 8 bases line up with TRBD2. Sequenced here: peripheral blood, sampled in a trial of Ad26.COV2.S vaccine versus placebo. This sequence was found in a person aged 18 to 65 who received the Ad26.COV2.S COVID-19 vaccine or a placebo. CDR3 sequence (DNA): TGTGCCATCAGTCCGGGGGGGGCGGATACGCAGTATTTT. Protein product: CAISPGGADTQYF.